One and the same sample provided the 4 T cell receptor beta chains below, sequenced in a study of monozygotic twins with inflammatory bowel disease. Following a re-call of the 5' RACE reads, TCRdb has one entry per CDR3 protein and lacks DNA. The sample is made up of roughly 200,000 distinct CDR3 sequences, and the top ten hold 6% to 9% of it. Sequencing input: blood. The receptors originated from a human donor with ulcerative colitis or Crohn's disease, or a healthy co-twin of an affected twin (not recorded which).

V and J are TRBV7-7 and TRBJ2-5; TCRdb reports TRBD2, a call that lacks DNA to check it against. Germline lookup yields CDR1 SSHAT and CDR2 FNYEAQ (reference sequence). The CDR3 covers 16 residues. The CDR3 is CASSLAGLGLGETQYF.

The chain has TRBV7-6 and TRBJ2-1; TCRdb's D call of TRBD2 is untestable without DNA. This CDR3 contains 18 residues. CDR1 SGHVS and CDR2 FNYEAQ come from the germline V gene. The chain's CDR3 is CASSLVLSSGGVYNEQFF.

The rearrangement links TRBV5-6 to TRBJ2-1. CDR3 length equals 16 residues. Germline V gene data show CDR1 as SGHDT and CDR2 as YYEEEE. CDR3 amino acids: CASSLSMYPRNNEQFF.

This chain connects TRBV7-2 to TRBJ2-1; TCRdb selects TRBD1, and the lack of DNA leaves this call unchecked. The CDR3 runs to 14 residues. CDR1 SGHTA and CDR2 FQGNSA come from the germline V gene. The CDR3 sequence: CASSSGLGGYEQFF.